These 11 T cell receptor beta chains came from one sample sequenced in a study of blood T cell repertoires in COVID-19. Clones were sequenced by immunoSEQ multiplex PCR, and TCRdb holds only the in-frame ones, with some missing. Among approximately 220,000 clones listed, about nine tenths were seen once. The sequencing input was peripheral blood. The receptors originated from a man aged 35 to 55 with acute or convalescent COVID-19.

This clone came up once. V gene TRBV9 combines with J gene TRBJ2-2; D call uncertain. Between the trimmed V and J ends, which lost 10 bases and 6 bases, there was a span of 13 bases. Germline CDR1 and CDR2: SGDLS and YYNGEE. This CDR3 is 12 amino acids long. Here the CDR3 reads CAPNESPGELFF. In nucleotides, the CDR3 is TGTGCCCCCAACGAGAGCCCCGGGGAGCTGTTTTTT.

This chain joins TRBV7-6 and TRBJ2-7; D is perhaps TRBD1 (7 bases). Trimming removed 0 bases from V and 3 bases from J, with 12 bases in between. The CDR3 extends over 15 amino acids. Germline CDR1 SGHVS, CDR2 FNYEAQ. The CDR3 loop is CASSLAGGGFYEQYF. The CDR3 nucleotides read TGTGCCAGCAGCTTAGCAGGAGGGGGCTTCTACGAGCAGTACTTC.

For this clone: The sample contains more than one DNA sequence encoding this CDR3. The rearrangement uses TRBV6-5 and TRBJ1-1, with TRBD1 matching 7 bases. V was pared by 6 bases and J by 1 base, with 5 bases of the junction left unmatched. This CDR3 is 14 amino acids long. Germline CDR1 MNHEY, CDR2 SVGAGI. CDR3 region: CASSPRTGNTEAFF. The CDR3 DNA sequence: TGTGCCAGCAGCCCGAGGACAGGGAACACTGAAGCTTTCTTT.

The J gene is TRBJ2-2, the V gene TRBV27; TRBD2 matches 8 bases. V gave up 5 bases and J gave up 4 bases; unmatched junction bases: 12. Germline CDR1 is MNHEY and CDR2 is SMNVEV (reference sequence). The CDR3 runs 17 residues. CDR3 sequence: CASSSPGSGRGTGELFF. DNA of the CDR3: TGTGCCAGCAGTAGCCCGGGGAGCGGGAGAGGCACCGGGGAGCTGTTTTTT.

The V and J genes are TRBV6-6 and TRBJ1-4; 10 bases map to TRBD1. Losses at the gene ends were 5 bases for V and 4 bases for J; bases not matched to a gene: 7. The germline V gene encodes CDR1 MNHNY and CDR2 SVGAGI (reference sequence). This CDR3 has 16 amino acids. DNA for the CDR3: TGTGCCAGCAGTACGCGGACAGGGGGTTATAATGAAAAACTGTTTTTT. Residues: CASSTRTGGYNEKLFF.

This chain connects TRBV6-1 to TRBJ1-2, with TRBD1 as a possible D gene (5 bases). Germline V gives CDR1 MNHNS, CDR2 SASEGT. The CDR3 consists of 14 residues. V was pared by 2 bases and J by 8 bases, with 15 bases between. For the CDR3, the DNA is TGTGCCAGCAGTGAACCGGGGGGAGGATCAGGCTACACCTTC. Translated: CASSEPGGGSGYTF.

J is TRBJ2-5 and V is TRBV7-8, with a weak D call TRBD2 (5 bases). Per the germline V gene, CDR1 is SGHVS and CDR2 is FQNEAQ. V lost 1 base and J 5 bases, leaving 17 bases between the germline ends. The CDR3 consists of 16 residues. The CDR3 is CASSLVVFTSRETQYF. CDR3 sequence (DNA): TGTGCCAGCAGCTTAGTCGTGTTTACTAGTCGCGAGACCCAGTACTTC.

The chain has TRBV18 and TRBJ2-5; D remains unclear. The germline gives CDR1 KGHSH, CDR2 LQKENI. Trimming shortened V by 3 bases and J by 9 bases, and 8 bases separated the two germline ends. CDR3 size: 11 residues. The CDR3 protein is CASSPREAQYF. CDR3 bases: TGTGCCAGCTCACCTCGTGAGGCCCAGTACTTC.

J is TRBJ2-7 and V is TRBV10-3, with D perhaps matching TRBD2 (6 bases). V gave up 4 bases and J gave up 3 bases, with 13 bases separating them. Germline V gene sequence: CDR1 ENHRY, CDR2 SYGVKD. This CDR3 is 14 amino acids long. Written as DNA, the CDR3 is TGTGCCATCAGTGGGGGGGAAATGGACTACGAGCAGTACTTC. It codes for CAISGGEMDYEQYF.

V usage is TRBV19 and J usage is TRBJ1-5; no reliable D call. CDR1 is LNHDA, CDR2 SQIVND, per germline (reference sequence). V was pared by 6 bases and J by 3 bases, with 12 bases between. The CDR3 is 14 residues long. CDR3 region: CASRWREINQPQHF. CDR3 DNA sequence: TGTGCCAGTAGATGGAGGGAGATCAATCAGCCCCAGCATTTT.

The chain carries TRBV10-1 and TRBJ2-3; a possible D gene is TRBD1 (6 bases). The CDR3 loop spans 14 amino acids. The V gene lost 0 bases and the J gene lost 4 bases, with 8 bases spanning the gap. The germline gives CDR1 WNHNN, CDR2 SYGVQD (reference sequence). The CDR3 DNA sequence: TGCGCCAGCAGTGAGTCCACAGGGTCAGATACGCAGTATTTT. Translated, it gives CASSESTGSDTQYF.